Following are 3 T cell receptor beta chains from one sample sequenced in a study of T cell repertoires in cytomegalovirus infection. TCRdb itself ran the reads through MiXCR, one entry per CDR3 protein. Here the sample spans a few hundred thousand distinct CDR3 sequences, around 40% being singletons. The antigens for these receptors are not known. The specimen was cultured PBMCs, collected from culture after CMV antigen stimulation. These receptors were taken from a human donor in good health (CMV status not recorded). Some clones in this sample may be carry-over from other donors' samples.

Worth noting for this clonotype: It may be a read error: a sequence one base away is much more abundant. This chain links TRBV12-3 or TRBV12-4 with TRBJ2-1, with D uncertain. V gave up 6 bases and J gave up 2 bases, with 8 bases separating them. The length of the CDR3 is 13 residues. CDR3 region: CASSRRTYNEQFF. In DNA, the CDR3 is TGTGCCAGCAGCCGCCGGACCTACAATGAGCAGTTCTTC.

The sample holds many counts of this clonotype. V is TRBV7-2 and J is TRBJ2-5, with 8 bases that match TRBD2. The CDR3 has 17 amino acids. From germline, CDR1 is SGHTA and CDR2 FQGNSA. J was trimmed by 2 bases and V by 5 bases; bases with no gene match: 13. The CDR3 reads CASSTPPGAGVQETQYF. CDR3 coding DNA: TGTGCCAGCAGCACGCCGCCGGGAGCGGGAGTTCAAGAGACCCAGTACTTC.

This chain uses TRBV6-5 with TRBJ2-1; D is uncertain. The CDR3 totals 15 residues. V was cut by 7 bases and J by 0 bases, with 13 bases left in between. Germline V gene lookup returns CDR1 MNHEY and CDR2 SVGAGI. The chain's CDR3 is CASTPKVSSYNEQFF. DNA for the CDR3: TGTGCCAGCACCCCTAAGGTTAGCTCCTACAATGAGCAGTTCTTC.